A single sample gave rise to the 5 T cell receptor beta chains below, sequenced in a study of CXCR3-negative and CXCR3-positive naive CD8 T cells. Through 5' RACE with UMI labels, the TRB cDNA libraries were prepared. Reprocessing the 5' RACE reads, TCRdb reports a single entry for every CDR3 protein and omits DNA. This sample's table has about 120,000 distinct CDR3 sequences. Input material: naive CXCR3- CD8+ T cells from blood. Described subset: CD45RO-CCR7+CD27+CD95- naive CD8+ T cells lacking CXCR3 (TNR3-). These receptors all stem from a human donor in good health. Some clones in this sample may be carry-over from other donors' samples.

This chain links TRBV5-1 with TRBJ1-1. This CDR3 has 14 residues. The germline CDR1 and CDR2 sequences are SGHRS and YFSETQ. Here the CDR3 reads CASSLGTVNTEAFF.

The chain's CDR3 is CASSFYREGAQYF. The chain is built from TRBV5-1 and TRBJ2-5; with no DNA, the TCRdb D assignment of TRBD1 cannot be verified. CDR3 size: 13 residues. CDR1 is SGHRS and CDR2 is YFSETQ in the germline V gene.

The chain has TRBV5-1 and TRBJ2-5; TCRdb's D call of TRBD1 is untestable without DNA. Per the germline V gene, CDR1 is SGHRS and CDR2 is YFSETQ. CDR3 length: 17 residues. The CDR3: CASSSQMDRGPEETQYF.

The chain couples TRBV20-1 to TRBJ2-7; the D call from TCRdb, TRBD1, cannot be confirmed without DNA. The CDR3 has 15 amino acids. Germline loops: CDR1 DFQATT, CDR2 SNEGSKA (reference sequence). CDR3 loop: CSASPGTGDSYEQYF.

CDR3 amino acids: CASKLGRGSFTDTQYF. The genes are TRBV19 and TRBJ2-3; TCRdb calls TRBD1, which cannot be checked without DNA. In germline, CDR1 is LNHDA, CDR2 SQIVND (reference sequence). The CDR3 extends over 16 amino acids. The full variable domain, with the rest looked up from reference TRBV19 and TRBJ2-3, is DGGITQSPKYLFRKEGQNVTLSCEQNLNHDAMYWYRQDPGQGLRLIYYSQIVNDFQKGDIAEGYSVSREKKESFPLTVTSAQKNPTAFYLCASKLGRGSFTDTQYFGPGTRLTVL.